The clone carrying this TCR beta chain appeared once. Assay used: immunoSEQ multiplex PCR; TCRdb lists only in-frame clones, some missing. The sample lists 80,000 to 100,000 clones; 90% were seen once. The data stem from a study of OX40 agonist ivuxolimab in advanced cancers. This CDR3 spans 17 amino acids. With 8 bases clipped from V and 3 bases from J, the junction kept 12 bases outside the gene matches. The chain employs TRBV23-1 and TRBJ2-2; 10 bases match TRBD1. TRBV23-1 is assigned to the ORF class and has an uncertain function. The TCR comes from an adult with an advanced solid tumor such as melanoma, head and neck, liver or kidney cancer. The sequences come from CD4+ or CD8+ T cells sorted from blood, collected in a trial of the OX40 agonist ivuxolimab. The CDR3: CASVRDRGLSDTGELFF. As DNA, the CDR3 is TGCGCCAGCGTCCGGGACAGGGGTTTATCGGACACCGGGGAGCTGTTTTTT.